The count of the clone carrying this T cell receptor beta chain is one. Its cognate antigen is unknown. A much larger clone lies a single base off, so this may be a read error. The data were taken from a study of identical twins' blood T cells. Overall study: About 50 million reads came from about 12 libraries, six alpha, six beta. Whole-study results and caveats: Twin repertoire similarity may partly reflect shared environment. V gene usage reportedly matched far better within twin pairs than unrelated donors.

CDR1 and CDR2 from the germline V gene are DFQATT and SNEGSKA (reference sequence). The CDR3 length is 13 residues. V was cut by 7 bases and J by 5 bases, with 17 bases left in between. Sample barcodes were added at both library ends during cDNA synthesis. TCRdb processed the 5' RACE reads anew with MiXCR; each CDR3 protein has one entry. The sample holds a few hundred thousand distinct CDR3 sequences, 28% seen once. This sequence originates from a woman between 18 and 55 years old in good health. Specimen: PBMCs. The J gene is TRBJ1-1, the V gene TRBV20-1; no clear D. This CDR3 is CSVRSSVITEAFF. CDR3 DNA: TGCAGTGTTAGGTCGAGTGTGATTACTGAAGCTTTCTTT.